These T cell receptor beta chains were read from a single sample in a study of blood T cell repertoires in COVID-19. The repertoire was sequenced with immunoSEQ multiplex PCR; TCRdb's copy has only in-frame clones and lacks some. Of over 250,000 clones in the sample, about 89% were seen once. The sequenced sample consisted of peripheral blood. Source of these receptors: a woman aged 40 to 50 who had recovered from COVID-19. Each CDR3 is given without its conserved first and last residue. Fields, in order: D gene, V gene, CDR3 protein. D genes are given only for firm matches.

.,TRBV18,ASSPQGPNYGYT
.,TRBV27,ASSPQDNYEQY
.,TRBV6-5,ASSYAAVPADYEQY
.,TRBV7-8,ASSLYYEQY
.,TRBV5-6,ASSSSGNTYEQY
.,TRBV3-1/TRBV3-2,ASSPGQPLLNTEAF
.,TRBV5-1,ASSPMGGTTNEKLF
TRBD1,TRBV4-1,ASSRRDSTINEQF
.,TRBV6-5,ASSPMGGSYGYT
TRBD2,TRBV5-1,ASSAWTSGGNTGELF
TRBD1,TRBV19,ASSPFDRGTYNEQF